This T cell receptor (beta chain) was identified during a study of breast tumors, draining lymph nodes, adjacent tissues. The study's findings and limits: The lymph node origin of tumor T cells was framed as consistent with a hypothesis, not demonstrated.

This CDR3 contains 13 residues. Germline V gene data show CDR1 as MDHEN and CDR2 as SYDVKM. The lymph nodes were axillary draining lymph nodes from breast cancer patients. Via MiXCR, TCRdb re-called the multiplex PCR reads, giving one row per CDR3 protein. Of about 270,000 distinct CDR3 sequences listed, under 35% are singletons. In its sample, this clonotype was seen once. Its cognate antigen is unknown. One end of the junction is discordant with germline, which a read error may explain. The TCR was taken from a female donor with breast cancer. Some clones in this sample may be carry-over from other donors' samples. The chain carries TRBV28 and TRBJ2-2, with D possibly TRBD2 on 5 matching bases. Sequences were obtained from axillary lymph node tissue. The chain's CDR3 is CASSLYATGELFF. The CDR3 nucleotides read TGTGCCAGCAGTTTATACGCCACCGGGGAGTTGTTTTTT.